Given below is one T cell receptor beta chain in context. No antigen is known for it. Germline lookup yields CDR1 SGHVS and CDR2 FQNEAQ. The ends were cut back, 0 bases at V and 4 bases at J, with 16 bases in the middle. This CDR3 is 16 amino acids long. TCRdb's copy holds only in-frame clones and misses some; the assay was immunoSEQ multiplex PCR. The sample includes 25,000 to 35,000 clones, roughly 91% of them seen just once. This record belongs to a study of multiple sclerosis patients with progressive multifocal leukoencephalopathy. Points from the study as a whole: PML-onset expanded TRB clones were detectable before and during natalizumab therapy. Lower normalized Shannon entropy suggested reduced TRB diversity in most PML patients.

As for time point: about 6 months of natalizumab therapy. All patients had prior interferon beta, and all PML patients were female. This rearrangement joins TRBV7-8 to TRBJ2-7; D may be TRBD1 (6 bases). The TCR sequence derives from a human donor with multiple sclerosis. Sequencing was performed on PBMCs, taken from a patient treated with natalizumab. CDR3 protein: CASSLAEARGGYEQYF. The CDR3 DNA reads as TGTGCCAGCAGCTTAGCGGAGGCTAGAGGGGGTTACGAGCAGTACTTC.